The 22 T cell receptor beta chains below all came from one sample that was sequenced in a study of CD8 T cells in Susac syndrome. With random hexamers, reverse transcription was performed on roughly 0.5 to 1 ug of RNA. TCRdb re-analysed the immunoSEQ multiplex PCR reads in MiXCR, keeping a single row per CDR3 protein. The table shows 400,000 to 550,000 distinct CDR3 sequences, with around 85% occurring only once. The sequenced material came from CD8+ T cells from PBMCs. These receptors were obtained from a human donor with multiple sclerosis.

This clonotype has more than one count but fewer than ten. V and J are TRBV5-6 and TRBJ2-7; 7 bases are shared with TRBD2. The germline V gene encodes CDR1 SGHDT and CDR2 YYEEEE. The CDR3 runs to 13 residues. Trimming removed 4 bases from V and 6 bases from J; junction bases left unmatched: 7. CDR3 DNA: TGTGCCAGCAGCAAGACTCTAGCGGTCGAGCAGTACTTC. Protein: CASSKTLAVEQYF.

This clonotype was detected a few times. V is TRBV19 and J is TRBJ2-7; D is perhaps TRBD1 or TRBD2 (5 bases each). The V end lost 3 bases, the J end lost 3 bases, and 6 bases lay between the germline ends. This CDR3 region has 12 residues. CDR1 and CDR2 (germline): LNHDA, SQIVND (reference sequence). CDR3 DNA sequence: TGTGCCAGTAGTATGGGGGTCTACGAGCAGTACTTC. It yields the protein CASSMGVYEQYF.

The chain has TRBV4-1 and TRBJ2-3; D is unclear. The length of the CDR3 is 14 residues. The germline gives CDR1 MGHRA, CDR2 YSYEKL. Trimming stripped 1 base from V and 4 bases from J, with 9 bases between. In DNA, the CDR3 is TGCGCCAGCAGCCAAGTCAGCCCGCCAGATACGCAGTATTTT. Translating gives CASSQVSPPDTQYF.

The chain links TRBV30 to TRBJ2-7; the D call may be TRBD1 or TRBD2 (5 bases each). The germline CDR1 and CDR2 sequences are GTSNPN and SVGIG (reference sequence). The CDR3 contains 15 residues. Trimming cost V 1 base and J 0 bases, with 13 bases left between them. In nucleotides, the CDR3 is TGTGCCTGGAGTGCCCGCTGGGACGCCTCCTACGAGCAGTACTTC. This gives the protein CAWSARWDASYEQYF.

This rearrangement joins TRBV11-2 to TRBJ1-2, with TRBD1 as a possible D gene (5 bases). This CDR3 region has 13 residues. Trimming pared 3 bases from V and 5 bases from J, leaving 10 bases between. Germline CDR1 and CDR2: SGHAT and FQNNGV. The CDR3 nucleotides read TGTGCCAGCAGCTTCGGGGGGGTTTATGGCTACACCTTC. It yields the protein CASSFGGVYGYTF.

The table lists this clonotype with a count of one. The chain combines TRBV6-5 with TRBJ2-1; 7 bases line up with TRBD2. V lost 2 bases and J lost 8; bases outside the gene matches: 3. Per germline, CDR1 MNHEY and CDR2 SVGAGI. This CDR3 contains 13 residues. CDR3 coding DNA: TGTGCCAGCAGTTACGGGAGCGGGGATGAGCAGTTCTTC. It encodes CASSYGSGDEQFF.

The rearrangement links TRBV19 to TRBJ1-4; 7 nucleotides agree with TRBD1. The length of the CDR3 is 19 residues. The junction had 13 bases not matched to a gene; V was cut back by 3 bases and J by 0 bases. Germline V gene data show CDR1 as LNHDA and CDR2 as SQIVND (reference sequence). For the CDR3, the DNA is TGTGCCAGTAGTATCGGACAGGACAAAAATCCTGCAACTAATGAAAAACTGTTTTTT. Encoded protein: CASSIGQDKNPATNEKLFF.

V usage is TRBV6-5 and J usage is TRBJ1-1; 9 positions match TRBD1. The germline V gene has CDR1 MNHEY and CDR2 SVGAGI. The CDR3 sequence is 13 residues long. V lost 6 bases, J lost 5 bases, and 4 bases stayed unmatched. The CDR3 bases are TGTGCCAGCAGGCCACAGGGGGCGACTGAAGCTTTCTTT. This codes for CASRPQGATEAFF.

The V and J genes are TRBV6-2 or TRBV6-3 and TRBJ1-1; no clear D. Germline V gene data show CDR1 as MNHEY and CDR2 as SVGEGT. With 4 bases removed from V and 0 bases from J, the gap between germline ends came to 9 bases. The length of the CDR3 is 14 residues. The CDR3 coding sequence is TGTGCCAGCAGTTCCATATCGATGAACACTGAAGCTTTCTTT. It codes for CASSSISMNTEAFF.

This clonotype turned up a few times. This chain links TRBV10-3 with TRBJ1-6, with D perhaps TRBD1 (5 bases). Germline loops: CDR1 ENHRY, CDR2 SYGVKD. V was shortened by 0 bases and J by 3 bases, with 9 bases between the two germline ends. CDR3 length: 16 residues. The CDR3 DNA reads TGTGCCATCAGTGAGTCCAGGGCTAACTATAATTCACCCCTCCACTTT. It codes for CAISESRANYNSPLHF.

The chain has TRBV27 and TRBJ2-1; TRBD2 matches at 8 bases. Germline-derived CDR1 and CDR2 are MNHEY and SMNVEV (reference sequence). V shed 5 bases, J shed 7 bases, and the junction held 10 bases outside the gene matches. The CDR3 is 15 residues long. The CDR3 DNA follows: TGTGCCAGCAGTCTCACTAGCGGTGGAAGGAATGAGCAGTTCTTC. Its protein is CASSLTSGGRNEQFF.

The V gene is TRBV27, the J gene TRBJ1-6; 8 positions match TRBD1. Germline-derived CDR1 and CDR2 are MNHEY and SMNVEV (reference sequence). The CDR3 has 16 amino acids. V lost 3 bases and J lost 8; bases outside the gene matches: 9. As DNA, the CDR3 is TGTGCCAGCAGTTTTTCAGGACAGGGAGGAGATTCACCCCTCCACTTT. The encoded protein is CASSFSGQGGDSPLHF.

This clonotype has just a few counts. The chain has TRBV5-1 and TRBJ2-1, with TRBD2 matching 10 bases. Germline assignment: CDR1 SGHRS and CDR2 YFSETQ. This CDR3 comprises 16 residues. Trimming at V came to 0 bases and at J to 4 bases, leaving 4 bases not matched to a gene. CDR3 DNA sequence: TGCGCCAGCAGCTTGGCCCCTAGCGGGAGATACAATGAGCAGTTCTTC. This gives the protein CASSLAPSGRYNEQFF.

The J gene is TRBJ1-4, the V gene TRBV7-9, with D maybe TRBD1 (5 bases). The length of the CDR3 is 17 residues. CDR1 and CDR2 (germline): SEHNR, FQNEAQ (reference sequence). The ends were cut back, 5 bases at V and 1 base at J, with 17 bases in the middle. DNA of the CDR3: TGTGCCAGCAGCACGGGGACGACGGACTTAACTAATGAAAAACTGTTTTTT. As protein: CASSTGTTDLTNEKLFF.

The V call is TRBV13, the J call TRBJ1-2, with D unclear. Germline CDR1 reads PRHDT; CDR2 reads FYEKMQ (reference sequence). The V end was cut by 7 bases, the J end by 3 bases, with 27 bases between. The CDR3 runs to 18 residues. The CDR3 region is CASNHFGRAFFTHYGYTF. The CDR3 region has the DNA TGTGCCAGCAATCATTTTGGAAGAGCCTTTTTCACCCACTATGGCTACACCTTC.

This clonotype was observed a handful of times. The V and J genes are TRBV11-2 and TRBJ2-5; D might be TRBD2 (5 bases). This CDR3 has 13 amino acids. The V end was cut by 5 bases, the J end by 3 bases, with 10 bases between. CDR1 and CDR2 from the germline V gene are SGHAT and FQNNGV. CDR3 sequence: CASSPPGEETQYF. The CDR3 DNA reads as TGTGCCAGCAGCCCCCCCGGGGAAGAGACCCAGTACTTC.

This clonotype appeared a few times. J is TRBJ1-1 and V is TRBV2; TRBD1 is a possible D gene (6 bases). CDR1 and CDR2 from the germline V gene are SNHLY and FYNNEI. V gave up 11 bases and J gave up 1 base, with 17 bases separating them. CDR3 size: 14 residues. The DNA of the CDR3 is TGTGCCGAGAGCAAACCGGGACAGAACACTGAAGCTTTCTTT. This translates into CAESKPGQNTEAFF.

The V gene is TRBV6-6, the J gene TRBJ1-2; TRBD1 matches 10 bases. The germline V gene encodes CDR1 MNHNY and CDR2 SVGAGI (reference sequence). This CDR3 is built from 16 residues. The V and J ends lost 6 bases and 4 bases, in that order; junction bases with no gene match: 11. The CDR3 sequence is CASSPPGTGEAYGYTF. Written as DNA, the CDR3 is TGTGCCAGCAGCCCGCCTGGGACAGGGGAGGCCTATGGCTACACCTTC.

The rearrangement joins TRBV19 to TRBJ2-3; D possibly uses TRBD1 or TRBD2 (5 bases each). The V gene's germline CDR1 is LNHDA and CDR2 SQIVND (reference sequence). V was clipped by 6 bases and J by 2 bases, with 18 bases between them. This CDR3 contains 16 residues. In nucleotides, the CDR3 is TGTGCCAGTAGCCCCCCTGGGGGAAATCCCACAGATACGCAGTATTTT. Translating gives CASSPPGGNPTDTQYF.

The chain has TRBV13 and TRBJ2-2; no firm D call. This CDR3 region has 13 residues. Germline V gives CDR1 PRHDT, CDR2 FYEKMQ (reference sequence). Trimming cost V 8 bases and J 1 base, with 8 bases left between them. The CDR3, as DNA: TGTGCCAGCGGTAATGGGAACACCGGGGAGCTGTTTTTT. Translating it yields CASGNGNTGELFF.

J is TRBJ2-7 and V is TRBV5-5; weak D call: TRBD2 (5 bases). This CDR3 comprises 14 residues. V lost 4 bases and J lost 3, with 14 bases in between. Germline-derived CDR1 and CDR2 are SGHKS and YYEKEE (reference sequence). CDR3 in DNA: TGTGCCAGCAGCGGCTCCGGGGTGCACTACGAGCAGTACTTC. Translated, it gives CASSGSGVHYEQYF.

The rearrangement joins TRBV27 to TRBJ1-1, with D perhaps matching TRBD1 (6 bases). Germline V gene data show CDR1 as MNHEY and CDR2 as SMNVEV (reference sequence). The CDR3 has 13 residues. The germline V and J ends were trimmed by 8 bases and 5 bases, with 15 bases remaining between them. The CDR3 DNA reads TGTGCCAGCGCCTGGGGGCCTGCAACTGAAGCTTTCTTT. This encodes CASAWGPATEAFF.